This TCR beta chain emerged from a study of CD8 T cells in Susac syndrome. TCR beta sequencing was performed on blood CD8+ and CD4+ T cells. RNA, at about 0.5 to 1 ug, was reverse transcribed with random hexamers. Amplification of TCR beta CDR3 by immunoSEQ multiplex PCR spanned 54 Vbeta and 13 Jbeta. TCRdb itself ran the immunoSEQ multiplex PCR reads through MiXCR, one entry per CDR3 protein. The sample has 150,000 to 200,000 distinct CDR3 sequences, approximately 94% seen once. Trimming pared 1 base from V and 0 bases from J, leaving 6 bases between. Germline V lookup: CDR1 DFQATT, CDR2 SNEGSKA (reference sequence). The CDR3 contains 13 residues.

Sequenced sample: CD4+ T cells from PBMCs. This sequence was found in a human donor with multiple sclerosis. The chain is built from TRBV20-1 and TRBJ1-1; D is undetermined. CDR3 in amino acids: CSARGPLNTEAFF. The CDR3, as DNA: TGCAGTGCTAGAGGTCCATTGAACACTGAAGCTTTCTTT.